The 24 T cell receptor beta chains listed next were all sequenced from one sample in a study of T-cell reconstitution after alpha-beta-depleted transplantation in children. During its preparation, the TCRbeta library received unique molecular identifiers. One entry per CDR3 protein results from TCRdb running MiXCR on the PCR reads. Altogether almost 500,000 distinct CDR3 sequences are present, roughly a tenth being singletons, with the ten largest covering roughly 2%. Sequenced here: PBMCs, sampled before TCRalphabeta/CD19-depleted stem cell transplant. These receptors came from a child aged 2 to 15 with inherited bone marrow failure, due to receive a stem cell transplant.

This clonotype was seen repeatedly, ten times or more. Here the CDR3 reads CASSLGEFSGANVLTF. CDR3 DNA sequence: TGTGCCAGCAGTTTGGGAGAATTCTCTGGGGCCAACGTCCTGACTTTC. The chain joins TRBV28 to TRBJ2-6; perhaps TRBD2 as D (5 bases). Looked up from germline, CDR1 is MDHEN and CDR2 is SYDVKM. The CDR3 totals 16 residues. With 3 bases removed from V and 0 bases from J, the gap between germline ends came to 9 bases.

This clonotype showed up many times. This sequence joins TRBV7-2 and TRBJ2-7; TRBD2 aligns across 8 bases. Germline V lookup: CDR1 SGHTA, CDR2 FQGNSA. The junction had 6 bases not matched to a gene; V was cut back by 1 base and J by 4 bases. The CDR3 consists of 15 residues. CDR3 residues: CASSLVGGERYEQYF. In nucleotides, the CDR3 is TGTGCCAGCAGCTTAGTCGGGGGGGAACGGTACGAGCAGTACTTC. The entire variable domain, with the rest obtained from reference TRBV7-2 and TRBJ2-7, is as follows: GAGVSQSPSNKVTEKGKDVELRCDPISGHTALYWYRQSLGQGLEFLIYFQGNSAPDKSGLPSDRFSAERTGGSVSTLTIQRTQQEDSAVYLCASSLVGGERYEQYFGPGTRLTVT.

This clonotype has ten or more counts. The chain is built from TRBV28 and TRBJ1-3; the D gene is possibly TRBD1 (5 bases). This CDR3 has 15 amino acids. V lost 4 bases, J lost 4 bases, and 14 bases lay in between. Per germline, CDR1 MDHEN and CDR2 SYDVKM. CDR3 loop: CASSSGPPYGNTIYF. Here the CDR3 DNA reads TGTGCCAGCAGTTCGGGACCGCCGTACGGAAACACCATATATTTT.

This clonotype was counted many times. The rearrangement joins TRBV6-5 to TRBJ2-3; TRBD1 agrees at 8 bases. Losses at the gene ends were 4 bases for V and 4 bases for J; bases not matched to a gene: 4. From germline, CDR1 is MNHEY and CDR2 SVGAGI. The CDR3 runs 14 residues. CDR3 DNA: TGTGCCAGCAGTTTAACACAGGGGGCAGATACGCAGTATTTT. This encodes CASSLTQGADTQYF.

V gene TRBV23-1 combines with J gene TRBJ1-5; D possibly corresponds to TRBD1 (5 bases). TRBV23-1 is marked as an open reading frame, function uncertain. V was shortened by 0 bases and J by 9 bases, with 15 bases between the two germline ends. The CDR3 is 15 amino acids. This chain's CDR3 is CASSQSRPPGRPQHF. In DNA form, the CDR3 reads TGCGCCAGCAGTCAATCAAGGCCTCCAGGGCGGCCCCAGCATTTT.

This clonotype came up a few times. This sequence joins TRBV6-5 and TRBJ2-1, with 7 bases matching TRBD2. The V gene end was trimmed by 8 bases and the J gene end by 14 bases; junction bases not matched to a gene: 12. This CDR3 is built from 12 residues. Germline loops: CDR1 MNHEY, CDR2 SVGAGI. CDR3 nucleotide sequence: TGTGCCAGCTGGCGCCCCGCGGGAGATAAGTTCTTC. Translation: CASWRPAGDKFF.

This clonotype occurred many times. The chain combines TRBV12-3 or TRBV12-4 with TRBJ2-7; 11 bases align to TRBD1. Unmatched junction bases numbered 11, after V lost 5 bases and J lost 5 bases. CDR3 length: 16 residues. CDR3 sequence reads: CASSPLMGQGDDEQYF. The CDR3 DNA reads as TGTGCCAGCAGTCCACTCATGGGACAGGGGGACGACGAGCAGTACTTC.

This clonotype has at least ten counts. The J gene is TRBJ2-7, the V gene TRBV7-9, with 8 bases lining up with TRBD1. This CDR3 is built from 15 residues. J lost 3 bases, V lost 1 base, and 5 bases had no gene match. Germline values: CDR1 SEHNR, CDR2 FQNEAQ (reference sequence). The CDR3 is CASSLGQGFFYEQYF. In nucleotides, the CDR3 is TGTGCCAGCAGCTTAGGACAGGGGTTTTTCTACGAGCAGTACTTC.

The chain couples TRBV4-1 to TRBJ2-7; TRBD2 matches 10 bases. The CDR3 has 18 residues. From germline, CDR1 is MGHRA and CDR2 YSYEKL. With 1 base clipped from V and 2 bases from J, the junction kept 11 bases outside the gene matches. The CDR3 DNA reads as TGCGCCAGCAGCCAAGCCCCTCAGGTGAGCGGGAGGGCCTACGAGCAGTACTTC. As protein: CASSQAPQVSGRAYEQYF.

The CDR3 protein is CASSLGGGVGTF. The DNA of the CDR3 is TGTGCCAGCAGTTTGGGTGGGGGGGTTGGCACCTTC. The chain links TRBV12-3 or TRBV12-4 to TRBJ1-2; weak D call: TRBD1 (5 bases). Trimming removed 3 bases from V and 13 bases from J, with 15 bases in between. This CDR3 is 12 amino acids long.

The CDR3 region is CASRFGAISVNETQYF. CDR3 nucleotide sequence: TGTGCAAGTCGCTTCGGAGCCATTAGCGTTAACGAGACCCAGTACTTC. The rearrangement uses TRBV12-2 and TRBJ2-5; the table's D call, TRBD2, has no DNA check behind it. TRBV12-2 is annotated as a pseudogene. The CDR3 contains 16 residues.

The table lists this clonotype with many counts. The chain employs TRBV20-1 and TRBJ1-6; possibly TRBD1 for D (6 bases). CDR1 DFQATT and CDR2 SNEGSKA come from the germline V gene (reference sequence). The V end lost 1 base, the J end lost 1 base, and 8 bases lay between the germline ends. The CDR3 has 15 amino acids. CDR3 residues: CSARGGGSYNSPLHF. In DNA, the CDR3 is TGCAGTGCTAGAGGAGGGGGTTCCTATAATTCACCCCTCCACTTT.

At least ten counts were recorded for this clonotype. The chain couples TRBV29-1 to TRBJ1-2; D gene uncertain. The V end lost 6 bases, the J end lost 0 bases, and 14 bases lay between the germline ends. The CDR3 loop spans 14 amino acids. CDR1 and CDR2 (germline): SQVTM, ANQGSEA. CDR3 loop: CSVISFGSNYGYTF. CDR3 sequence (DNA): TGCAGCGTCATCTCCTTTGGGTCTAACTATGGCTACACCTTC.

The rearrangement uses TRBV18 and TRBJ2-5; D is tentatively TRBD1 or TRBD2 (5 bases each). CDR1 is KGHSH, CDR2 LQKENI, per germline. The CDR3 is 17 amino acids. V lost 2 bases and J 5 bases, leaving 21 bases between the germline ends. Here the CDR3 reads CASSPGGTVRHGETQYF. The DNA for the CDR3 is TGTGCCAGCTCACCAGGGGGAACCGTCCGGCATGGGGAGACCCAGTACTTC. Full variable domain (outside the CDR3, taken from reference TRBV18 and TRBJ2-5): NAGVMQNPRHLVRRRGQEARLRCSPMKGHSHVYWYRQLPEEGLKFMVYLQKENIIDESGMPKERFSAEFPKEGPSILRIQQVVRGDSAAYFCASSPGGTVRHGETQYFGPGTRLLVL.

This clonotype showed up many times. The chain joins TRBV11-3 to TRBJ1-1, with unresolved D. CDR1 is SGHNT and CDR2 is YENEEA in the germline V gene. The CDR3 extends over 12 amino acids. Deletions cut 5 bases from V and 4 bases from J, with 8 bases between. This CDR3 reads CASSREGTEAFF. The CDR3 DNA is TGTGCCAGCAGCCGGGAGGGCACTGAAGCTTTCTTT.

This clonotype was observed many times. At one boundary the junction diverges from the germline segment, which might be a read error. The V and J genes are TRBV6-1 and TRBJ2-7; the D call may be TRBD1 or TRBD2 (5 bases each). The CDR3 is 13 residues long. Germline V gene sequence: CDR1 MNHNS, CDR2 SASEGT. The CDR3 DNA follows: TGTGCCAGCAGGGAAGGCTGGGGGAACGAGCAGTACTTC. Amino acid sequence: CASREGWGNEQYF.

This clonotype was observed at least ten times. This rearrangement joins TRBV10-3 to TRBJ2-1, with 8 positions matching TRBD1. V lost 10 bases and J lost 6; bases outside the gene matches: 11. The CDR3 has 14 amino acids. Germline CDR1 and CDR2: ENHRY and SYGVKD. The CDR3 DNA follows: TGTGCCACCCTAGGGGGACAGGCGTCCAATGAGCAGTTCTTC. Amino acids: CATLGGQASNEQFF.

This clonotype appeared many times. The chain joins TRBV20-1 to TRBJ2-7; 12 positions agree with TRBD2. The V segment lost 6 bases and the J segment 5 bases; nucleotides outside the gene matches: 5. Germline CDR1 reads DFQATT; CDR2 reads SNEGSKA (reference sequence). The length of the CDR3 is 13 residues. CDR3 sequence: CSAGLAGLDEQYF. The CDR3 DNA reads as TGCAGTGCCGGACTAGCGGGGTTAGACGAGCAGTACTTC.

Regarding this clonotype: A much larger clone differs from this one at a single base, so this may be a read error. The chain combines TRBV29-1 with TRBJ2-1; D is possibly TRBD1 (5 bases). Trimming removed 0 bases at V and 3 bases at J, with 18 bases between. This CDR3 has 17 residues. Germline CDR1 and CDR2: SQVTM and ANQGSEA. CDR3 bases: TGCAGCGTTGAAGATCTTGCGTCGCAGGGATGCTACAATGAGCAGTTCTTC. Residues: CSVEDLASQGCYNEQFF.

This clonotype was seen repeatedly, ten times or more. V usage is TRBV10-3 and J usage is TRBJ2-5; 11 nucleotides agree with TRBD2. The CDR3 runs to 15 residues. V trimming: 2 bases; J trimming: 3 bases; junction bases outside the gene matches: 2. Germline assignment: CDR1 ENHRY and CDR2 SYGVKD. This CDR3 reads CAISEPGLAEETQYF. The CDR3 DNA follows: TGTGCCATCAGTGAGCCGGGACTAGCGGAAGAGACCCAGTACTTC.

This clonotype has a count of ten or more. The CDR3 is CASRWGRGDSPLHF. The CDR3 nucleotides read TGTGCCAGCAGATGGGGCAGGGGCGATTCACCCCTCCACTTT. This chain joins TRBV12-3 or TRBV12-4 and TRBJ1-6, with D perhaps TRBD1 (6 bases). V gave up 6 bases and J gave up 8 bases, with 14 bases separating them. The CDR3 has 14 amino acids.

The table lists this clonotype with a few counts. This chain uses TRBV15 with TRBJ2-7, with TRBD1 matching 11 bases. The CDR3 spans 15 residues. The germline V gene encodes CDR1 LNHNV and CDR2 YYDKDF (reference sequence). The V segment lost 3 bases and the J segment 6 bases; nucleotides outside the gene matches: 7. The CDR3 reads CATSSEGQGGLEQYF. CDR3 DNA: TGTGCCACCAGCAGCGAGGGACAGGGGGGTCTCGAGCAGTACTTC.

This chain connects TRBV23-1 to TRBJ1-5; D unclear. TRBV23-1 is filed as an ORF, its function uncertain. Deletions cut 3 bases from V and 2 bases from J, with 14 bases between. The CDR3 length is 16 residues. CDR3 in amino acids: CASSQQEGIGNQPQHF. In DNA, the CDR3 is TGCGCCAGCAGTCAGCAAGAAGGAATAGGCAATCAGCCCCAGCATTTT.

Remarks on this clonotype: This could be a read error, since a much larger clone is one nucleotide away. The chain joins TRBV12-3 or TRBV12-4 to TRBJ2-7; the D gene is possibly TRBD1 (6 bases). CDR3 length: 19 amino acids. In DNA, the CDR3 is TGTGCCTGCAGTTTAGGTACAGGGTCGGGTTCCGGCCTACCCTACGAGCAGTACTTC. This encodes CACSLGTGSGSGLPYEQYF.